The rows below give T cell receptor beta chains drawn from one sample of a study of CD8 T cells in ankylosing spondylitis. TCRdb redid the calling of the 5' RACE reads with MiXCR, one entry per CDR3 protein. The data show a few hundred thousand distinct CDR3 sequences, with 15% to 20% seen just once and about a third held by the top ten. Material: blood, either unsorted or a sorted T cell fraction (not recorded which). The origin of the receptors is a male donor with ankylosing spondylitis or in good health (not recorded which). CDR3s include the opening cysteine and the closing phenylalanine or tryptophan. Fields, in order: D gene, V gene, J gene, clone size, CDR3 DNA, CDR3 protein. The D gene is left open where the match is weak. A row's size may be missing; if present it is once, few, many or a size class.

D: TRBD1
V: TRBV4-2
J: TRBJ1-1
size: few
DNA: TGTGCCAGCAGCCAAGAACCGACAGGGGGTGCTGAAGCTTTCTTT
CDR3: CASSQEPTGGAEAFF

D: .
V: TRBV6-1
J: TRBJ2-1
size: few
DNA: TGTGCCAGCAGTGTCCGGGACCTGGGTACGGATGAGCAGTTCTTC
CDR3: CASSVRDLGTDEQFF

D: TRBD1
V: TRBV4-1
J: TRBJ2-7
size: .
DNA: TGCGCCGGCAGCCAAGCCGGGACAGCCTCCTACGAGCAGTACTTC
CDR3: CAGSQAGTASYEQYF

D: TRBD2
V: TRBV4-3
J: TRBJ2-1
size: .
DNA: TGCGCCAGCAGCCAATATAGCGGGAGGGCCTCTGAGCAGTTCTTC
CDR3: CASSQYSGRASEQFF

D: .
V: TRBV12-3/TRBV12-4
J: TRBJ2-1
size: .
DNA: TGTACCAGCAGTTTAGGGTCTCGCGGGGGCCTCTCCTACAATGAGCAGTTCTTC
CDR3: CTSSLGSRGGLSYNEQFF

D: TRBD2
V: TRBV20-1
J: TRBJ2-1
size: few
DNA: TGCAGTGCTGAGGGGCTAGGGGTAGCGGGAGTTCTCTACAATGAGCAGTTCTTC
CDR3: CSAEGLGVAGVLYNEQFF

D: TRBD1
V: TRBV29-1
J: TRBJ2-7
size: few
DNA: TGCAGCGTTATTTCCGGGACAGACTACGAGCAGTACTTC
CDR3: CSVISGTDYEQYF

D: .
V: TRBV4-2
J: TRBJ1-6
size: .
DNA: TGTGCCAGCAGCCAAGTTCCTTCGGGGGGTTATAATTCACCCCTCCACTTT
CDR3: CASSQVPSGGYNSPLHF

D: TRBD1
V: TRBV4-2
J: TRBJ1-2
size: .
DNA: TGTGCCAGCAGCCAACCTTACCGGGACAGGGGGGGAGGCTACACCTTC
CDR3: CASSQPYRDRGGGYTF

D: TRBD1
V: TRBV29-1
J: TRBJ2-3
size: few
DNA: TGCAGCGTTGTGGGACAGGGCACAGATACGCAGTATTTT
CDR3: CSVVGQGTDTQYF

D: .
V: TRBV29-1
J: TRBJ2-1
size: .
DNA: TGCAGCGTGCGGGCCGGGACAACCTACAATGTGCAGTTCTTC
CDR3: CSVRAGTTYNVQFF

D: TRBD2
V: TRBV7-2
J: TRBJ2-7
size: .
DNA: TGTGCCAGCAGTTCTAGCGGAGGGGTCATCTCCTACGAGCAGTACTTC
CDR3: CASSSSGGVISYEQYF

D: .
V: TRBV2
J: TRBJ2-1
size: .
DNA: TGTGCCAGCAGTGAGGGGGAGGCGGGATTTTCCTACAATGAGCAGTTCTTC
CDR3: CASSEGEAGFSYNEQFF

D: .
V: TRBV27
J: TRBJ2-7
size: .
DNA: TGTGCCAGCAAATCGACAGCCTCCTACGAGCAGTACTTC
CDR3: CASKSTASYEQYF

D: .
V: TRBV7-9
J: TRBJ2-1
size: few
DNA: TGTGCCAGCAGCTTATTACTAGGATTCAATGAGCAGTTCTTC
CDR3: CASSLLLGFNEQFF

D: .
V: TRBV7-9
J: TRBJ1-6
size: few
DNA: TGTGCCAGCAGCGCTTATGATAATTCACCCCTCCACTTT
CDR3: CASSAYDNSPLHF

D: .
V: TRBV19
J: TRBJ2-7
size: .
DNA: TGTGCCAGTAGTATAACATCGGGGGACTACGAGCAGTACTTC
CDR3: CASSITSGDYEQYF

D: .
V: TRBV7-9
J: TRBJ2-7
size: few
DNA: TGTGCCAGCAGCAGCCGGGACAAGAGCTCCTACGAGCAGTACTTC
CDR3: CASSSRDKSSYEQYF

D: .
V: TRBV12-5
J: TRBJ2-3
size: .
DNA: TGTGCTAGTGGTTTGTTTGGCAGGGCCACAGATACGCAGTATTTT
CDR3: CASGLFGRATDTQYF

D: .
V: TRBV29-1
J: TRBJ2-1
size: .
DNA: TGCAGCGTTGAAGACAACAATGAGCAGTTCTTC
CDR3: CSVEDNNEQFF

D: .
V: TRBV20-1
J: TRBJ2-7
size: few
DNA: TGCAGTGCTAGAGATCGGCCCAACTACGAGCAGTACTTC
CDR3: CSARDRPNYEQYF

D: .
V: TRBV15
J: TRBJ1-5
size: few
DNA: TGTGCCACCACACCGAGGGGAAATAGCAATCAGCCCCAGCATTTT
CDR3: CATTPRGNSNQPQHF